This TCR beta chain is from a study of monozygotic twins with inflammatory bowel disease. Overall study results and limits: Researchers report that IBD patients shared fewer clonotypes with others than healthy twins, especially amid disease activity.

The CDR3 loop spans 16 amino acids. Per germline, CDR1 SGHTA and CDR2 FQGNSA. Whole blood served as the source of total RNA, and no T cell sorting took place. As regards this clonotype: As yet, its antigen is unknown.

Eight cDNA synthesis reactions were run for every sample. The template switching step added UMIs that contained a 6-nucleotide sample barcode. No DNA is given; TCRdb re-called the 5' RACE reads and lists each CDR3 protein once. The sample's table shows approximately 400,000 distinct CDR3 sequences. The clonotype comes from a human donor with ulcerative colitis or Crohn's disease, or a healthy co-twin of an affected twin (not recorded which). V is TRBV7-2 and J is TRBJ2-3; there is no DNA to check the TCRdb D call of TRBD1. The material sequenced was blood. Here the CDR3 reads CASSLVWGVSEDTQYF.